Below, 23 T cell receptor beta chains from the same sample are listed, as sequenced in a study of identical twins. MiXCR was run by TCRdb on the 5' RACE reads, yielding one entry per CDR3 protein. The sample holds around 280,000 distinct CDR3 sequences, more than 6.5% seen once. The same data also contributed to another study, on yellow fever vaccine responses in identical twins.

Sequenced input: memory (CD45RO+) T cells sorted from blood. The receptor source for this set is a woman between 18 and 29 years old in good health.

The chain carries TRBV6-4 and TRBJ2-2; possible D gene TRBD2, 6 bases. The CDR3 spans 14 residues. The germline V gene has CDR1 MRHNA and CDR2 SNTAGT. Trimming took 4 bases from V and 5 from J, leaving 11 bases between them. CDR3 DNA: TGTGCCAGCAGTGTGCAGGGAGGAACCGGGGAGCTGTTTTTT. Translation gives CASSVQGGTGELFF.

As regards this clonotype: This may come from a read error, since a much larger clone is one base off. The rearrangement joins TRBV7-9 to TRBJ2-1; D is unclear. The CDR3 consists of 11 residues. The V end lost 1 base, the J end lost 9 bases, and 4 bases lay between the germline ends. The germline V gene encodes CDR1 SEHNR and CDR2 FQNEAQ (reference sequence). CDR3 region: CASSLGFEQFF. The CDR3 bases are TGTGCCAGCAGCTTAGGGTTTGAGCAGTTCTTC.

This clonotype has at least ten counts. The J gene is TRBJ1-1, the V gene TRBV4-1; the D gene is possibly TRBD1 (5 bases). This CDR3 contains 15 residues. V gave up 1 base and J gave up 11 bases, with 20 bases separating them. Germline loops: CDR1 MGHRA, CDR2 YSYEKL. This chain's CDR3 is CASSQAAGNPKGAFF. The DNA for the CDR3 is TGCGCCAGCAGCCAAGCTGCAGGGAATCCCAAAGGGGCTTTCTTT.

The rearrangement uses TRBV7-8 and TRBJ2-1, with D hard to call. Trimming shortened V by 3 bases and J by 10 bases, and 13 bases separated the two germline ends. The CDR3 length is 13 residues. CDR1 SGHVS and CDR2 FQNEAQ come from the germline V gene. Here the CDR3 reads CASSFGPLDEQFF. The CDR3 bases are TGTGCCAGCAGCTTCGGACCGTTGGACGAGCAGTTCTTC.

The V call is TRBV12-3 or TRBV12-4, the J call TRBJ2-3; 9 bases align to TRBD2. Trimming at V came to 3 bases and at J to 4 bases, leaving 20 bases not matched to a gene. This CDR3 has 20 amino acids. CDR3 bases: TGTGCCAGCAGTTTTAGATCGGGGGGCGGGAGGGCCTTTGCACCAGATACGCAGTATTTT. Encoded protein: CASSFRSGGGRAFAPDTQYF.

Written as DNA, the CDR3 is TGTGCCAGCGGTCCCAATTACGAGCAGTACTTC. Protein sequence: CASGPNYEQYF. The chain uses TRBV28 and TRBJ2-7; D ambiguous. Per germline, CDR1 MDHEN and CDR2 SYDVKM. The CDR3 runs 11 residues. Trimming took off 8 bases at V and 4 bases at J, with 9 bases between the two ends.

This clonotype was seen repeatedly, ten times or more. The chain joins TRBV20-1 to TRBJ2-7; D possibly corresponds to TRBD2 (6 bases). Deletions cut 0 bases from V and 4 bases from J, with 10 bases between. Germline lookup yields CDR1 DFQATT and CDR2 SNEGSKA (reference sequence). This CDR3 region has 13 residues. CDR3 DNA sequence: TGCAGTGCTAGAGATGCACGGGAGTACGAGCAGTACTTC. It is translated as CSARDAREYEQYF.

Only a few counts were recorded for this clonotype. The V call is TRBV18, the J call TRBJ2-5; no definite D call. CDR1 KGHSH and CDR2 LQKENI come from the germline V gene. V was cut by 2 bases and J by 5 bases, with 3 bases left in between. The CDR3 spans 11 residues. The CDR3: CASSPWETQYF. The CDR3 nucleotides are TGTGCCAGCTCACCATGGGAGACCCAGTACTTC.

This clonotype appeared a few times. This rearrangement joins TRBV29-1 to TRBJ2-7; 10 nucleotides line up with TRBD1. V lost 4 bases to trimming and J lost 5 bases; unmatched junction nucleotides: 8. CDR3 length equals 14 residues. Per germline, CDR1 SQVTM and CDR2 ANQGSEA. The CDR3 loop reads CSVAGTGVVDEQYF. In DNA, the CDR3 is TGCAGCGTTGCTGGGACAGGGGTCGTGGACGAGCAGTACTTC.

The table lists this clonotype with a few counts. This chain uses TRBV28 with TRBJ1-5; a possible D gene is TRBD1 (5 bases). CDR1 and CDR2 from the germline V gene are MDHEN and SYDVKM. Deletions cut 1 base from V and 6 bases from J, with 13 bases between. The CDR3 runs 15 residues. For the CDR3, the DNA is TGTGCCAGCAGTTTATCCCTATTGGGGGGTCAGCCCCAGCATTTT. Translation gives CASSLSLLGGQPQHF.

This clonotype turned up a few times. The chain uses TRBV18 and TRBJ2-2; D might be TRBD2 (6 bases). The germline gives CDR1 KGHSH, CDR2 LQKENI. The CDR3 contains 16 residues. V was pared by 2 bases and J by 6 bases, with 16 bases between. The CDR3 bases are TGTGCCAGCTCACCAGCGGGACCAACCTCGGCCGGGGAGCTGTTTTTT. This codes for CASSPAGPTSAGELFF.

There are many counts of this clonotype. The junction departs from germline at one end; a sequencing error may be responsible. The rearrangement joins TRBV9 to TRBJ2-3; D is perhaps TRBD1 (5 bases). The germline gives CDR1 SGDLS, CDR2 YYNGEE. The CDR3 consists of 13 residues. In DNA form, the CDR3 reads TGTGCCAGCAGCGTAGATGGGGCAGAGACGCAGTATTTT. Translation: CASSVDGAETQYF.

V and J are TRBV7-2 and TRBJ2-7; perhaps TRBD2 as D (5 bases). CDR1 SGHTA and CDR2 FQGNSA come from the germline V gene. V lost 0 bases, J lost 3 bases, and 15 bases lay in between. The CDR3 extends over 16 amino acids. Here the CDR3 DNA reads TGTGCCAGCAGCTTAGCGGGGTCAGGAGGATTCTACGAGCAGTACTTC. Residues: CASSLAGSGGFYEQYF.

This clonotype showed up many times. CDR3 region: CASRRWDGLNTEAFF. The CDR3, as DNA: TGCGCCAGCAGACGCTGGGACGGATTGAACACTGAAGCTTTCTTT. The rearrangement links TRBV5-1 to TRBJ1-1; TRBD1 might be the D (5 bases). CDR3 length: 15 residues. Looked up from germline, CDR1 is SGHRS and CDR2 is YFSETQ. V was shortened by 5 bases and J by 0 bases, with 14 bases between the two germline ends.

In this sample, this clonotype turned up a few times. The rearrangement uses TRBV15 and TRBJ2-2, with D possibly being TRBD1 or TRBD2 (5 bases each). Trimming left V 4 bases short and J 7 bases short, with 10 bases between. This CDR3 comprises 13 residues. Germline V gene data show CDR1 as LNHNV and CDR2 as YYDKDF (reference sequence). The CDR3 loop reads CATSTRGDGELFF. In DNA, the CDR3 is TGTGCCACCAGCACGAGAGGGGACGGGGAGCTGTTTTTT.

In this sample, this clonotype turned up many times. The chain employs TRBV12-3 or TRBV12-4 and TRBJ2-7, with D maybe TRBD2 (5 bases). V shed 0 bases and J shed 2 bases, with 5 bases lying between them. The CDR3 loop spans 13 amino acids. The CDR3 region has the DNA TGTGCCAGCAGTTTAGCGCGGGCCTACGAGCAGTACTTC. This codes for CASSLARAYEQYF.

This chain joins TRBV7-9 and TRBJ2-3, with 8 bases fitting TRBD2. Germline V gene lookup returns CDR1 SEHNR and CDR2 FQNEAQ (reference sequence). The ends lost 5 bases at V and 2 bases at J; junction bases unmatched: 9. The CDR3 extends over 16 amino acids. CDR3 sequence: CASSPLGLGSTDTQYF. CDR3 coding DNA: TGTGCCAGCAGCCCTCTGGGACTAGGGTCCACAGATACGCAGTATTTT.

This clonotype has more than one count but fewer than ten. V gene TRBV5-1 combines with J gene TRBJ1-3; 9 bases match TRBD1. Germline V gene data show CDR1 as SGHRS and CDR2 as YFSETQ. J lost 7 bases, V lost 4 bases, and 6 bases had no gene match. The CDR3 covers 14 residues. For the CDR3, the DNA is TGCGCCAGCAGCCTGGTCGGACAGGGGAACACCATATATTTT. This codes for CASSLVGQGNTIYF. Full variable domain (missing parts from reference TRBV5-1 and TRBJ1-3): KAGVTQTPRYLIKTRGQQVTLSCSPISGHRSVSWYQQTPGQGLQFLFEYFSETQRNKGNFPGRFSGRQFSNSRSEMNVSTLELGDSALYLCASSLVGQGNTIYFGEGSWLTVV.

There are a few counts of this clonotype. The J gene is TRBJ1-1, the V gene TRBV9; TRBD1 might be the D (5 bases). Germline assignment: CDR1 SGDLS and CDR2 YYNGEE. The CDR3 totals 14 residues. Between the trimmed V and J ends, which lost 5 bases and 0 bases, there was a span of 11 bases. For the CDR3, the DNA is TGTGCCAGCAGTTCGGGACCGTTGAACACTGAAGCTTTCTTT. It codes for CASSSGPLNTEAFF.

This clonotype has ten or more counts. The V and J genes are TRBV28 and TRBJ1-6; D is ambiguous. CDR3 length: 13 amino acids. Between the trimmed V and J ends, which lost 6 bases and 10 bases, there was a span of 13 bases. Per the germline V gene, CDR1 is MDHEN and CDR2 is SYDVKM. CDR3 nucleotide sequence: TGTGCCAGCAGCTACGCGACTCGGTCACCCCTCCACTTT. Translation: CASSYATRSPLHF.

This clonotype was seen more than once but under ten times. This chain uses TRBV5-1 with TRBJ1-2; 7 bases are a match to TRBD1. This CDR3 spans 14 amino acids. In germline, CDR1 is SGHRS, CDR2 YFSETQ. V shed 2 bases and J 4 bases; nucleotides not matched to a gene: 5. In nucleotides, the CDR3 is TGCGCCAGCAGCTTTGCGACAGGGTCCTATGGCTACACCTTC. It is translated as CASSFATGSYGYTF.

This chain connects TRBV19 to TRBJ2-2, with D maybe TRBD2 (6 bases). The CDR3 sequence is 13 residues long. Trimming stripped 4 bases from V and 6 bases from J, with 9 bases between. CDR1 and CDR2 (germline): LNHDA, SQIVND (reference sequence). In DNA, the CDR3 is TGTGCCAGTAGTACCCGGGGGTCCGGGGAGCTGTTTTTT. Translated: CASSTRGSGELFF.

This clonotype was counted between two and nine times. The chain links TRBV14 to TRBJ2-1; 7 nucleotides match TRBD2. The germline V gene encodes CDR1 SGHDN and CDR2 FVKESK. This CDR3 has 15 amino acids. V dropped 2 bases and J dropped 7; count of bases not matched to a gene: 8. For the CDR3, the DNA is TGTGCCAGCAGCCAAAGGACCGGGACTAATAATGAGCAGTTCTTC. Translated, it gives CASSQRTGTNNEQFF.